This T cell receptor (beta chain) emerged from a study of identifying expanded T cells in peripheral blood. This CDR3 has 14 residues. Germline CDR1 reads LNHDA; CDR2 reads SQIVND (reference sequence). V lost 9 bases, J lost 6 bases, and 17 bases lay in between. Healthy donors had no documented immune events, such as infections, while sampled. Using immunoSEQ multiplex PCR, the repertoire was profiled, and TCRdb retains in-frame clones only, with some absent. The table has about 81,000 clones, 84% seen once. The receptor's source is a person aged 18 to 70 in good health. V and J are TRBV19 and TRBJ1-4, with D perhaps TRBD1 (5 bases). The sequenced material came from blood. This CDR3 reads CASSARDRDEKLFF. In nucleotides, the CDR3 is TGTGCCAGCTCCGCCCGGGACCGAGATGAAAAACTGTTTTTT.